Following are 26 T cell receptor beta chains from one sample sequenced in a study of cytomegalovirus exposure and HLA in healthy donors. PCR amplification relied on 60 Vbeta primers (plus 13 Jbeta primers). Sequenced by immunoSEQ multiplex PCR; TCRdb stores in-frame clones only, minus some. The sample records about 150,000 clones, 65% to 75% being singletons. Sample: PBMCs. All receptors come from a man aged 30 to 39 in good health and CMV-seronegative.

J is TRBJ1-6 and V is TRBV7-2, with 7 bases identical to TRBD1. V trimming: 3 bases; J trimming: 5 bases; junction bases outside the gene matches: 4. The CDR3 has 15 amino acids. Looked up from germline, CDR1 is SGHTA and CDR2 is FQGNSA. The CDR3 nucleotides are TGTGCCAGCAGCTTCCACGGGACAGATAATTCACCCCTCCACTTT. This codes for CASSFHGTDNSPLHF.

The chain carries TRBV29-1 and TRBJ1-4; D is undetermined. CDR1 is SQVTM and CDR2 is ANQGSEA in the germline V gene. Trimming cost V 1 base and J 8 bases, with 14 bases left between them. This CDR3 has 14 residues. In DNA form, the CDR3 reads TGCAGCGTTGAAGTGGGCACGGCGGGGGAAAAACTGTTTTTT. Its translation is CSVEVGTAGEKLFF.

V and J are TRBV5-4 and TRBJ2-3; D might be TRBD1 (5 bases). Germline CDR1 SGHNT, CDR2 YYREEE (reference sequence). The CDR3 is made up of 13 amino acids. V was shortened by 0 bases and J by 7 bases, with 9 bases between the two germline ends. DNA of the CDR3: TGTGCCAGCAGCTTGGGGGGCATCAATACGCAGTATTTT. It encodes CASSLGGINTQYF.

The chain employs TRBV10-3 and TRBJ2-2, with 8 positions matching TRBD1. The CDR3 is 15 amino acids. CDR1 is ENHRY, CDR2 SYGVKD, per germline. Germline trimming cut 5 bases from V and 5 bases from J; bases unmatched to any gene: 7. The DNA of the CDR3 is TGTGCCATCAGTCCAGGGACAGGAACTACCGGGGAGCTGTTTTTT. Translating it yields CAISPGTGTTGELFF.

The rearrangement joins TRBV5-6 to TRBJ2-7, with D possibly being TRBD2 (5 bases). CDR1 and CDR2 (germline): SGHDT, YYEEEE. V was trimmed by 0 bases and J by 5 bases, leaving 12 bases between them. The CDR3 runs 14 residues. The CDR3 spells CASSLGGSYDEQYF. The CDR3 DNA reads as TGTGCCAGCAGCTTGGGAGGGTCATACGACGAGCAGTACTTC. Combining the CDR3 with reference TRBV5-6 and TRBJ2-7 gives the whole variable domain DAGVTQSPTHLIKTRGQQVTLRCSPKSGHDTVSWYQQALGQGPQFIFQYYEEEERQRGNFPDRFSGHQFPNYSSELNVNALLLGDSALYLCASSLGGSYDEQYFGPGTRLTVT.

The gene calls are TRBV18 and TRBJ1-1; 9 bases map to TRBD1. Germline assignment: CDR1 KGHSH and CDR2 LQKENI. V was clipped by 5 bases and J by 4 bases; unmatched bases: 8. The CDR3 is 15 residues long. CDR3 sequence (DNA): TGTGCCAGCTCATATCTACCGGGACAGGGCACTGAAGCTTTCTTT. Translation gives CASSYLPGQGTEAFF. Drawing the rest from reference TRBV18 and TRBJ1-1, the complete variable domain is NAGVMQNPRHLVRRRGQEARLRCSPMKGHSHVYWYRQLPEEGLKFMVYLQKENIIDESGMPKERFSAEFPKEGPSILRIQQVVRGDSAAYFCASSYLPGQGTEAFFGQGTRLTVV.

This chain's CDR3 is CASSEALYVGDSTKETQYF. The DNA for the CDR3 is TGTGCCAGCAGTGAAGCGCTTTATGTCGGGGACTCTACCAAAGAGACCCAGTACTTC. The chain links TRBV2 to TRBJ2-5; possibly TRBD2 for D (6 bases). Trimming stripped 0 bases from V and 3 bases from J, with 23 bases between. The CDR3 covers 19 residues. Germline V gene lookup returns CDR1 SNHLY and CDR2 FYNNEI.

This rearrangement joins TRBV18 to TRBJ1-1, with 9 bases aligning to TRBD1. V was pared by 5 bases and J by 4 bases, with 2 bases of the junction left unmatched. Germline V gene lookup returns CDR1 KGHSH and CDR2 LQKENI. The CDR3 covers 13 residues. CDR3: CASSRDRATEAFF. The CDR3 region has the DNA TGTGCCAGCTCAAGGGACAGGGCCACTGAAGCTTTCTTT.

The rearrangement uses TRBV5-1 and TRBJ1-1; the match to TRBD1 covers 9 bases. The CDR3 extends over 14 amino acids. Germline V gene sequence: CDR1 SGHRS, CDR2 YFSETQ. Trimming cost V 4 bases and J 7 bases; bases outside gene matches: 8. The CDR3 nucleotides read TGCGCCAGCAGCGAGGGGACAGGGCAGGGTGAAGCTTTCTTT. Translation: CASSEGTGQGEAFF.

The V gene is TRBV15, the J gene TRBJ2-1; TRBD2 agrees at 11 bases. J gave up 7 bases and V 1 base, and 18 bases lay outside the gene matches. There are 20 residues in the CDR3. Germline lookup yields CDR1 LNHNV and CDR2 YYDKDF (reference sequence). DNA for the CDR3: TGTGCCACCAGCAGAGCAGGGGTCGCCTCTATAGCGGGGGGGCGGAATGAGCAGTTCTTC. This sequence encodes CATSRAGVASIAGGRNEQFF.

This clone has more than one count but fewer than ten. Here the CDR3 DNA reads TGTGCCAGTGGGGACTTAGCCTACGAGCAGTACTTC. This codes for CASGDLAYEQYF. V and J are TRBV16 and TRBJ2-7; a possible D gene is TRBD2 (6 bases). This CDR3 is 12 amino acids long. In germline, CDR1 is KGHSY, CDR2 FQNENV. V lost 9 bases, J lost 2 bases, and 11 bases lay in between.

V and J are TRBV29-1 and TRBJ1-1; the D gene is possibly TRBD1 (5 bases). The CDR3 contains 19 residues. The germline gives CDR1 SQVTM, CDR2 ANQGSEA. The V gene lost 3 bases and the J gene lost 3 bases, with 29 bases spanning the gap. The CDR3 DNA is TGCAGCGTTGAGGGGGGGTCAGGGAGTGACGGATTTTCGTACACTGAAGCTTTCTTT. Its protein is CSVEGGSGSDGFSYTEAFF.

The chain combines TRBV30 with TRBJ1-2, with 9 bases that match TRBD1. This CDR3 has 14 amino acids. Germline CDR1 is GTSNPN and CDR2 is SVGIG (reference sequence). V gave up 3 bases and J gave up 8 bases; unmatched junction bases: 10. The DNA of the CDR3 is TGTGCCTGGAGCCTTCGACAGGGGGTGGGAGGCTACACCTTC. It specifies CAWSLRQGVGGYTF.

This clone was observed a handful of times. J is TRBJ1-4 and V is TRBV5-5; D gene uncertain. Germline V gene sequence: CDR1 SGHKS, CDR2 YYEKEE (reference sequence). This CDR3 spans 17 amino acids. V gave up 3 bases and J gave up 0 bases, with 15 bases separating them. For the CDR3, the DNA is TGTGCCAGCAGCTCCTATTCGCCCCGGGCAACTAATGAAAAACTGTTTTTT. Protein: CASSSYSPRATNEKLFF.

This sequence joins TRBV28 and TRBJ2-7, with 7 bases lining up with TRBD1. The CDR3 contains 15 residues. With 5 bases clipped from V and 0 bases from J, the junction kept 7 bases outside the gene matches. Germline CDR1 reads MDHEN; CDR2 reads SYDVKM. As DNA, the CDR3 is TGTGCCAGCAGTAGAGATTGGGACAGCTCCTACGAGCAGTACTTC. Amino acids: CASSRDWDSSYEQYF.

The V gene is TRBV9, the J gene TRBJ2-2, with 11 positions matching TRBD2. The germline CDR1 and CDR2 sequences are SGDLS and YYNGEE. This CDR3 contains 16 residues. V lost 4 bases to trimming and J lost 6 bases; unmatched junction nucleotides: 8. The chain's CDR3 is CASSTATSGVAGELFF. The DNA for the CDR3 is TGTGCCAGCAGCACTGCGACTAGCGGGGTCGCCGGGGAGCTGTTTTTT.

J is TRBJ2-3 and V is TRBV18; 7 bases are shared with TRBD1. This CDR3 region has 12 residues. Per germline, CDR1 KGHSH and CDR2 LQKENI. Trimming took 5 bases from V and 9 from J; bases not matched to a gene: 5. CDR3 sequence: CASSSQGDTQYF. The CDR3 bases are TGTGCCAGCTCATCCCAGGGGGACACGCAGTATTTT.

The chain has TRBV9 and TRBJ1-4; no clear D. CDR1 and CDR2 from the germline V gene are SGDLS and YYNGEE. V lost 0 bases and J 8 bases, leaving 11 bases between the germline ends. This CDR3 is built from 14 residues. CDR3 DNA: TGTGCCAGCAGCGTAGATGGGGAGAAGGAAAAACTGTTTTTT. Encoded protein: CASSVDGEKEKLFF.

The J gene is TRBJ1-1, the V gene TRBV6-6, with D maybe TRBD1 (6 bases). Germline CDR1 is MNHNY and CDR2 is SVGAGI (reference sequence). V was shortened by 3 bases and J by 1 base, with 15 bases between the two germline ends. The CDR3 covers 16 residues. Here the CDR3 DNA reads TGTGCCAGCAGTTATTCTACAGGGTCTCGGAACACTGAAGCTTTCTTT. It specifies CASSYSTGSRNTEAFF.

In this sample, this clone turned up once. The J gene is TRBJ2-3, the V gene TRBV5-1, with TRBD2 identical over 9 bases. V shed 1 base, J shed 0 bases, and the junction held 9 bases outside the gene matches. The CDR3 is 18 residues long. Germline-derived CDR1 and CDR2 are SGHRS and YFSETQ. The CDR3 DNA is TGCGCCAGCAGCTTGAGGGAGCGGGGGGAAACTAGCACAGATACGCAGTATTTT. This encodes CASSLRERGETSTDTQYF.

This clone was found a few times. This chain links TRBV29-1 with TRBJ1-4; 7 bases are shared with TRBD1. V shed 7 bases, J shed 7 bases, and the junction held 9 bases outside the gene matches. The CDR3 consists of 13 residues. Per germline, CDR1 SQVTM and CDR2 ANQGSEA. This CDR3 is CSARQGGTEKLFF. CDR3 sequence (DNA): TGCAGCGCCAGACAGGGCGGGACTGAAAAACTGTTTTTT.

The gene calls are TRBV7-8 and TRBJ2-3; TRBD2 agrees at 11 bases. Germline lookup yields CDR1 SGHVS and CDR2 FQNEAQ. The junction had 3 bases not matched to a gene; V was cut back by 0 bases and J by 1 base. The CDR3 loop spans 17 amino acids. The CDR3 loop reads CASSLASLAGGTDTQYF. The DNA of the CDR3 is TGTGCCAGCAGCTTAGCGTCACTAGCGGGGGGCACAGATACGCAGTATTTT.

J is TRBJ1-1 and V is TRBV5-4; D is unclear. Germline V lookup: CDR1 SGHNT, CDR2 YYREEE (reference sequence). Trimming took off 0 bases at V and 0 bases at J, with 9 bases between the two ends. CDR3 length: 15 amino acids. CDR3 sequence: CASSLGPYVNTEAFF. The CDR3 nucleotides read TGTGCCAGCAGCTTGGGGCCTTATGTGAACACTGAAGCTTTCTTT.

The chain couples TRBV10-3 to TRBJ2-1; 8 nucleotides agree with TRBD2. This CDR3 region has 13 residues. After removal of 2 bases from V and 8 bases from J, the junction contained 2 bases not matched to a gene. CDR1 is ENHRY, CDR2 SYGVKD, per germline. CDR3 nucleotides: TGTGCCATCAGTGAGCCGGGAGGGGATGAGCAGTTCTTC. Translation gives CAISEPGGDEQFF.

As regards this clone: Germline is not matched at one junction end, which may reflect a read error. The V gene is TRBV7-2, the J gene TRBJ2-2; D call uncertain. The CDR3 is made up of 15 amino acids. Germline CDR1 SGHTA, CDR2 FQGNSA. CDR3 sequence (DNA): TGTGCCAGCACCTTAAGAGAACCTAACACCGGGGAGCTGTTTTTT. Encoded protein: CASTLREPNTGELFF.

The V and J genes are TRBV7-8 and TRBJ2-7; possibly TRBD1 for D (5 bases). The CDR3 extends over 15 amino acids. Trimming cost V 5 bases and J 3 bases, with 17 bases left between them. Germline CDR1 and CDR2: SGHVS and FQNEAQ. CDR3 in amino acids: CASSPQPGRDYEQYF. DNA of the CDR3: TGTGCCAGCAGCCCCCAGCCGGGCAGGGACTACGAGCAGTACTTC.